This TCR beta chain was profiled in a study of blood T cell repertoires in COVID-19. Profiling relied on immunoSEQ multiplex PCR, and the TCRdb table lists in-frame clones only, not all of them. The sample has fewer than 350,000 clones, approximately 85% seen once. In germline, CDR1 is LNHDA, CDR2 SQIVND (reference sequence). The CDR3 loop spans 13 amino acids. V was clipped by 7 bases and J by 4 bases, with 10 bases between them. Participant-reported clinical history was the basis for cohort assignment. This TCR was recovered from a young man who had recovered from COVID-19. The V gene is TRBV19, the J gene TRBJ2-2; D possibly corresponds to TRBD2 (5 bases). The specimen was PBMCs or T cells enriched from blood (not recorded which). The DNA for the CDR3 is TGTGCCAGTAAGGTGAGGGTCACCGGGGAGCTGTTTTTT. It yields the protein CASKVRVTGELFF.